This T cell receptor beta chain came from a study of T cells in Graves' hyperthyroidism and ophthalmopathy (dated by TCRdb to the late 2010s). Looking at the study overall: Peripheral blood was sampled at the time of initial diagnosis, prior to any treatment. In several Graves' hyperthyroidism patients, the study also compared T-cell repertoires from thyroid tissue with T-cell repertoires from blood. A discovery cohort of roughly 100 patients, roughly 40 with Graves' ophthalmopathy and 57 with stable Graves' hyperthyroidism, was used to find distinguishing TCR V-J signatures. For training and testing, the 110 or so patients in the discovery cohort were randomly divided in a 7:3 ratio. Prospective prediction of ophthalmopathy was tested in an independent validation cohort consisting of fewer than 20 hyperthyroidism patients and approximately 16 patients who later progressed to ophthalmopathy. After blood sampling, hyperthyroidism patients were treated with methimazole at a starting dose of 30 mg daily, and ophthalmopathy patients were treated with high-dose intravenous methylprednisolone. TCR Vbeta CDR3 sequencing of 120 to 150 peripheral blood samples (over 40 ophthalmopathy, under 80 hyperthyroidism and approximately 17 progressor patients) is reported in the paper. The study at large found these results: During validation, the model predicted progression to ophthalmopathy a median of approximately 6.5 months ahead of onset, with around 65% sensitivity and around 72% specificity. Most expanded thyroid clonotypes (frequency above 0.001) were also found in blood, which suggests that blood repertoires may mirror thyroid immune responses. In cross-validation, a model built on a 13 V-J signature told ophthalmopathy apart from stable hyperthyroidism with approximately 91% sensitivity and roughly 81% specificity, and in testing the same model reached 80%/75%. Sample size was not statistically predetermined, and investigators were not blinded to group allocation.

V is reduced by 7 bases and J by 1 base, leaving a spacing of 3 bases between them. The CDR3 sequence holds 11 residues, the cysteine and phenylalanine included. CDR3 DNA only is kept here, 33 bases in frame from base 1. CDR1 and CDR2 are drawn from the germline V gene (reference sequence): LGHDT, YNNKEL. Ophthalmopathy patients had moderately to severely active disease, Clinical Activity Score of at least 3, NOSPECS grade of at least 4, and duration under 3 months. The study excluded patients with uncontrolled infections, other autoimmune diseases, pregnancy or lactation. Diagnoses were established on the basis of clinical symptoms, serum thyroxine and TRAb, thyroid ultrasound, and orbital computed tomography. PBMCs were separated from 8 to 10 ml of fresh peripheral blood using Ficoll-Paque density gradient centrifugation. Trizol reagent was used to extract total RNA, and RNA quality was then checked on an Agilent 2100 Bioanalyzer.

The TCR beta CDR3 regions were amplified from RNA transcripts. The first round of RT-PCR for the TCR CDR3 was performed with the HTBI primer set and the Qiagen OneStep RT-PCR kit. Libraries were constructed in a second round of multiplex PCR, after which size selection and purification were carried out. Sequencing of the libraries was done on an Illumina HiSeq2000 using paired-end 100 bp reads. Processing in the source paper ran as follows. SOAPnuke was used to process the raw data, removing reads that contained adapters or uncalled bases, had a mean Phred below 15, or lacked an exact match to the constant primer or identifier. High-quality paired reads were merged using COPE v1.2.5, and each unique nucleotide sequence was defined as a clonotype. MiTCR v1.1 was used to align the clonotypes against IMGT TRBV, TRBD and TRBJ reference segments. Analysis was restricted to V-J combinations with a frequency above 0.0001, which covered approximately 99% of repertoires. A TCS score was defined as the ratio between F50 (clonal expansion) and ExV (chaos), using BLOSUM62-based TCRdist between CDR3 peptides within each V-J. Welch's t-statistics and random forest reduced roughly 500 V-J features to roughly 13, which were used in a naive Bayes classifier (R e1071). TCRdb itself trimmed the public reads at Q25 with fastp, ran MiXCR and retained productive beta chains. Rows with one shared CDR3 protein collapse into an entry with the most common genes and DNA. The authors' filters were not applied to this entry. The sample table shows 450,000 to 500,000 distinct CDR3 sequences, and around a fifth are seen once. In total, the top ten clones hold approximately 49% of the sample.

A few counts support this clonotype. Its specific antigen is unknown. A clone one base away is much larger, so this may be a read error. The chain uses TRBV3-1 and TRBJ2-3, with the identity of the D gene unclear. This clonotype originated in a woman in her 70s with Graves' ophthalmopathy. The sequenced material came from blood. The nucleotides are TGTGCCAGCATCCGCACAGATACGCAGTATTTT. Its coded protein is CASIRTDTQYF.